This T cell receptor (beta chain) was observed in a study of PD-L1 blockade in urothelial cancer. The assay was immunoSEQ multiplex PCR, and TCRdb's table has in-frame clones only and misses some. The sample yields about 110,000 clones, 85% to 95% seen once. Time point reported: peripheral blood 6 weeks after treatment start. The origin of this receptor is a man in his 60s with urothelial cancer. The sample in question was PBMCs, obtained around atezolizumab (anti-PD-L1) treatment.

DNA for the CDR3: TGTGCCAGCAGTTACGCCAGGGGCACCGGGGAGCTGTTTTTT. Amino acids: CASSYARGTGELFF. The chain has TRBV6-5 and TRBJ2-2; weak D call: TRBD1 (6 bases). Germline CDR1 reads MNHEY; CDR2 reads SVGAGI. V was trimmed by 2 bases and J by 4 bases, leaving 8 bases between them. This CDR3 region has 14 residues.